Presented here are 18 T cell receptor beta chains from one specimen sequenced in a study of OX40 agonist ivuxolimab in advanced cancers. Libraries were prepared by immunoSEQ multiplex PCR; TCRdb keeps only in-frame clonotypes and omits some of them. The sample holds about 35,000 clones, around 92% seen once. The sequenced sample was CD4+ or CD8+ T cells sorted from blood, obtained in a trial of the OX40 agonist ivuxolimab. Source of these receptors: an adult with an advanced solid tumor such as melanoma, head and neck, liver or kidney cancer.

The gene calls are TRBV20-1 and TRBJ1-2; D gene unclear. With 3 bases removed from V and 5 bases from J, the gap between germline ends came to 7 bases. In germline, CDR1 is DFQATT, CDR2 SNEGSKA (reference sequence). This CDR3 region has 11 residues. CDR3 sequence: CSASGPYGYTF. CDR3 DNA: TGCAGTGCTAGTGGTCCATATGGCTACACCTTC.

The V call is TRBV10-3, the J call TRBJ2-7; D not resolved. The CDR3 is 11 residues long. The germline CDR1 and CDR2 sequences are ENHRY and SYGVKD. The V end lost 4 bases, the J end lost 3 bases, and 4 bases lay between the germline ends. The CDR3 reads CAISGSYEQYF. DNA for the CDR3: TGTGCCATCAGTGGTAGCTACGAGCAGTACTTC.

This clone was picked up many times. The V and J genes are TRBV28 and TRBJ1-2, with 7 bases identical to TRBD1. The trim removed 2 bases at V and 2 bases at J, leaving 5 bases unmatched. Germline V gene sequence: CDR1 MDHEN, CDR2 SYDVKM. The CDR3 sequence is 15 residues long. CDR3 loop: CASSLATGVNYGYTF. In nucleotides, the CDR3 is TGTGCCAGCAGTTTAGCTACAGGGGTGAACTATGGCTACACCTTC.

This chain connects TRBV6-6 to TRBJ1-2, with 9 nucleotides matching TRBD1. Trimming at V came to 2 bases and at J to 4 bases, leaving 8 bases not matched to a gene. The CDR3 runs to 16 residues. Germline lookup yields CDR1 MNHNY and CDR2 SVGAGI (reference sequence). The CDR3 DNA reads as TGTGCCAGCAGTTACCCCGGGACAGGGCAGTTCTATGGCTACACCTTC. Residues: CASSYPGTGQFYGYTF.

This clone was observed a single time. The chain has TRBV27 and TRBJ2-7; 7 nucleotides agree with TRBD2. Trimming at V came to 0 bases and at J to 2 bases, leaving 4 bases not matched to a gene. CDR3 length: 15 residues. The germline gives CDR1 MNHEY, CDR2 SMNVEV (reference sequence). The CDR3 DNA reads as TGTGCCAGCAGTTTATCGTGGACTAGGCCCTACGAGCAGTACTTC. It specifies CASSLSWTRPYEQYF.

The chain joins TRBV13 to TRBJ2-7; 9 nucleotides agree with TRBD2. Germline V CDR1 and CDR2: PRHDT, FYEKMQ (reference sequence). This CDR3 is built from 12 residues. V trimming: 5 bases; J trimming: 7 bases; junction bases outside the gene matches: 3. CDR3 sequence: CASSGAGGEQYF. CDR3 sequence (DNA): TGTGCCAGCAGCGGCGCGGGAGGGGAGCAGTACTTC.

CDR3 loop: CASSEALVHEQYF. CDR3 in DNA: TGTGCCAGCAGTGAAGCGCTTGTTCACGAGCAGTACTTC. The chain has TRBV2 and TRBJ2-7; D is unresolved. The CDR3 loop spans 13 amino acids. CDR1 is SNHLY and CDR2 is FYNNEI in the germline V gene. V lost 0 bases and J lost 5, with 8 bases in between.

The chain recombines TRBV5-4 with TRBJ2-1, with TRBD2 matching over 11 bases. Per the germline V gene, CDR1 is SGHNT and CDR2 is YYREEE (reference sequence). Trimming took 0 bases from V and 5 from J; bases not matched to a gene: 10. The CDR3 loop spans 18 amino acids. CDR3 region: CASSLAYIAGGPNNEQFF. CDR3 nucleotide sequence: TGTGCCAGCAGCTTGGCCTATATAGCGGGAGGGCCCAACAATGAGCAGTTCTTC.

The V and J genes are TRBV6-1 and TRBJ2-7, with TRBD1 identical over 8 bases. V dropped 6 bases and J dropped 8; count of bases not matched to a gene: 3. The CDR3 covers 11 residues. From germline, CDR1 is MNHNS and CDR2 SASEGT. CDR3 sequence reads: CASRTGDQQYF. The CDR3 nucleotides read TGTGCCAGCAGGACAGGGGATCAGCAGTACTTC.

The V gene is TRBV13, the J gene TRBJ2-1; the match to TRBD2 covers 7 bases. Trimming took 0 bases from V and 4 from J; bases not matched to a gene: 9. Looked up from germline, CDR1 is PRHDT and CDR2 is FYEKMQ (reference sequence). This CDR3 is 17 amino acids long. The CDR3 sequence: CASSLGLKAGVYNEQFF. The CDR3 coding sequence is TGTGCCAGCAGCTTAGGCCTAAAGGCGGGAGTTTACAATGAGCAGTTCTTC.

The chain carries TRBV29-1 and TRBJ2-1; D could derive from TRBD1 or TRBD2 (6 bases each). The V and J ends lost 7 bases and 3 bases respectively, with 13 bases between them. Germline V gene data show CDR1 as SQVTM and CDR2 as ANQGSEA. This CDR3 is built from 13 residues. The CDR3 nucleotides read TGCAGCGCGGCCGGGGGCCTCTACAATGAGCAGTTCTTC. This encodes CSAAGGLYNEQFF.

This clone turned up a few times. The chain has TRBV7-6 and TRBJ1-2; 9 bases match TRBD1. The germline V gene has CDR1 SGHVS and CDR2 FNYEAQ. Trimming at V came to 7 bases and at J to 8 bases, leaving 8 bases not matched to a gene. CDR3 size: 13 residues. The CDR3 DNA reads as TGTGCCAGCACCGGGGGACAGGGTGACGGCTACACCTTC. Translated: CASTGGQGDGYTF.

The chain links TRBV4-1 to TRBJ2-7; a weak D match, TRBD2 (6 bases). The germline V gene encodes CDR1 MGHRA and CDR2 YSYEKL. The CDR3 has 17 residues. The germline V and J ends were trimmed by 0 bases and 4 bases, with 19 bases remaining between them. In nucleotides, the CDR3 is TGCGCCAGCAGCCAAGATTTTAATCTGGAGGGGCTATACGAGCAGTACTTC. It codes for CASSQDFNLEGLYEQYF.

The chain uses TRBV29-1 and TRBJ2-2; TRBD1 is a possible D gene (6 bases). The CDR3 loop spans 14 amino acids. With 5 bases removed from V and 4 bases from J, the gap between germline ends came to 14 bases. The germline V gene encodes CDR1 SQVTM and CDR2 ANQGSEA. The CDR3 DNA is TGCAGCGTTCCAAGGGGGATTTCCACCGGGGAGCTGTTTTTT. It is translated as CSVPRGISTGELFF.

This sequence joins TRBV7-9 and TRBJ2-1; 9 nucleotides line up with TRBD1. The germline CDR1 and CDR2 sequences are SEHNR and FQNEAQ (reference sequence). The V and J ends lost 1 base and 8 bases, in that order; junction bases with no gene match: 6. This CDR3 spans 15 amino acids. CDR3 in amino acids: CASSLGTGESDEQFF. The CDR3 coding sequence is TGTGCCAGCAGCTTAGGGACAGGGGAAAGCGATGAGCAGTTCTTC.

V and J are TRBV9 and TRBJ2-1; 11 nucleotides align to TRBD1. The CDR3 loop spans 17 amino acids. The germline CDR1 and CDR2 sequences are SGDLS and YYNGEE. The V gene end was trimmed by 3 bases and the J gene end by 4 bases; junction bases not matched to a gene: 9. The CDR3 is CASSAAWGTGGYNEQFF. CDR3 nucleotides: TGTGCCAGCAGCGCCGCCTGGGGGACAGGGGGTTACAATGAGCAGTTCTTC.

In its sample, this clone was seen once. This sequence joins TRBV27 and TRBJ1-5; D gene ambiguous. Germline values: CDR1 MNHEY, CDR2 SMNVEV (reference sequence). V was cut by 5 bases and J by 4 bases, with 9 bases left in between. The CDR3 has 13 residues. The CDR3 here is CASSVYANQPQHF. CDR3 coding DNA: TGTGCCAGCAGTGTCTACGCGAATCAGCCCCAGCATTTT.

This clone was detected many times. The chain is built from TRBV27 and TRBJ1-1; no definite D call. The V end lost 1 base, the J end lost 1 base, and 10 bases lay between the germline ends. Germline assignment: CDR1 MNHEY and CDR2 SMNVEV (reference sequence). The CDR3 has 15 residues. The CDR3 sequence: CASSLWAGGNTEAFF. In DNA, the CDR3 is TGTGCCAGCAGTTTATGGGCAGGAGGGAACACTGAAGCTTTCTTT.